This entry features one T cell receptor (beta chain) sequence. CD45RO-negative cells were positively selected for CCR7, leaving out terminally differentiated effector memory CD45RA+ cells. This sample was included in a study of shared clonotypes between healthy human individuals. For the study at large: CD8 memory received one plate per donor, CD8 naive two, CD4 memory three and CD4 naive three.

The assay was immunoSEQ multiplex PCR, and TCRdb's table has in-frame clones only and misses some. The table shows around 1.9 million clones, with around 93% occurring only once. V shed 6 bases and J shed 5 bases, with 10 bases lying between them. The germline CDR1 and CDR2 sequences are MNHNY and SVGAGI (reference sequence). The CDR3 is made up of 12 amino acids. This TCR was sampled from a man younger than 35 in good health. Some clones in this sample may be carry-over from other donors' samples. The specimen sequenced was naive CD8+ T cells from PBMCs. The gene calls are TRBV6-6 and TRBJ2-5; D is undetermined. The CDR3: CASRGLEETQYF. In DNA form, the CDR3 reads TGTGCCAGCAGGGGTTTAGAGGAGACCCAGTACTTC.